This T cell receptor beta chain stems from a study of blood T cell repertoires in COVID-19. Study background: Sites in the United States, Italy and Spain provided acute and convalescent COVID-19 samples. Sources were T cells, B-cell-depleted T cells, or PBMCs; the material itself was cDNA or gDNA.

CDR3 length: 16 amino acids. After removal of 4 bases from V and 6 bases from J, the junction contained 16 bases not matched to a gene. In germline, CDR1 is SGHNT, CDR2 YYREEE (reference sequence). Per the original data handling: The assay estimated nucleated cells by amplifying reference gene primers. The data were produced by immunoSEQ multiplex PCR, yet TCRdb's version contains in-frame clones alone and is incomplete. V and J calls and clone size are given by that table; D and trimming were obtained from the DNA. The table records roughly 670,000 clones, 80% to 90% of them present only once. The chain is built from TRBV5-4 and TRBJ2-7; 7 nucleotides align to TRBD1. The sequence was collected from a woman between 18 and 29 years old with acute or convalescent COVID-19. The sequencing input was peripheral blood. The CDR3 region is CASSPGGQVRGFEQYF. The CDR3 nucleotides read TGTGCCAGCAGCCCCGGAGGACAGGTTAGAGGGTTCGAGCAGTACTTC.